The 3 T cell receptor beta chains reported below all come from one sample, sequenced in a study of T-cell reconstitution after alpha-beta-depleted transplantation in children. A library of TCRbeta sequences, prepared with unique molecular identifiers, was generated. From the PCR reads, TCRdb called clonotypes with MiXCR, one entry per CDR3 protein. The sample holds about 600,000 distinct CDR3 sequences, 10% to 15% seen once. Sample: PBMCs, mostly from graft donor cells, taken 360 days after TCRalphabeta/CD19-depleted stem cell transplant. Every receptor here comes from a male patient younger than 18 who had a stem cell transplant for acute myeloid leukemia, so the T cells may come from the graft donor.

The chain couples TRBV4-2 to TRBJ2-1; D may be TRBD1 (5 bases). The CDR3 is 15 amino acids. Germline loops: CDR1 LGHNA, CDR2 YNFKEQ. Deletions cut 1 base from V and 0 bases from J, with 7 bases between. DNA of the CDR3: TGTGCCAGCAGCCAAGGACAGAGCTCCTACAATGAGCAGTTCTTC. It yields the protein CASSQGQSSYNEQFF.

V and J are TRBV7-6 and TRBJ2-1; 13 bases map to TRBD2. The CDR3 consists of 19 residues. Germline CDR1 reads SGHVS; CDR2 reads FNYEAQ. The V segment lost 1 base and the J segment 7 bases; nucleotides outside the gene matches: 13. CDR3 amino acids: CASSLGPLLAGGPGNEQFF. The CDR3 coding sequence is TGTGCCAGCAGCTTAGGACCCCTACTAGCGGGAGGGCCGGGGAATGAGCAGTTCTTC.

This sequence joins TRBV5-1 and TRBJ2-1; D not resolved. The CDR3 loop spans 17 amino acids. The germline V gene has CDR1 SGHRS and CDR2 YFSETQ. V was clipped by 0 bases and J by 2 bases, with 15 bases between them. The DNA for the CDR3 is TGCGCCAGCAGCTTGGTGCGCAGAGAGTTCACCTACAATGAGCAGTTCTTC. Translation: CASSLVRREFTYNEQFF.